This T cell receptor beta chain was obtained from a study of beta chain features in type 1 diabetes. With respect to this clone: What it binds is not known.

The CDR3 spans 13 residues. Germline loops: CDR1 MNHEY, CDR2 SMNVEV (reference sequence). V was shortened by 8 bases and J by 0 bases, with 7 bases between the two germline ends. Investigators reverse transcribed all isolated RNA, so they sequenced expressed TCRB transcripts. Clones were read by immunoSEQ multiplex PCR, and TCRdb kept only the in-frame ones, dropping some. Of roughly 730,000 clones in the sample, around 15% were seen once. It was via CD45RO/CCR7/CD25/CD127/CD95/CD27 that CD4+ naive, central memory, regulatory and stem cell-like memory cells were sorted. Study observations and caveats: When Type 1 diabetes patients were examined, their TCRB CDR3s proved moderately but significantly shorter in all four CD4+ subsets.

The clonotype was recovered from a man aged 18 to 35 with type 1 diabetes. The V and J genes are TRBV27 and TRBJ1-4, with a weak D call TRBD1 (6 bases). The sample comprised naive CD4+ T cells from blood. The DNA for the CDR3 is TGTGCCAGCGGGACACCAACTAATGAAAAACTGTTTTTT. As protein: CASGTPTNEKLFF. Using reference TRBV27 and TRBJ1-4 for the parts outside the CDR3, the full variable domain is EAQVTQNPRYLITVTGKKLTVTCSQNMNHEYMSWYRQDPGLGLRQIYYSMNVEVTDKGDVPEGYKVSRKEKRNFPLILESPSPNQTSLYFCASGTPTNEKLFFGSGTQLSVL.